The sequence of this T cell receptor beta chain was determined in a study of blood T cells in healthy people across ages. This CDR3 contains 14 residues. V was pared by 3 bases and J by 2 bases, with 12 bases between. Germline V lookup: CDR1 SGDLS, CDR2 YYNGEE. Next came a second PCR, run for roughly 6 to 11 cycles, which used a sample-barcoded 5' primer along with a J-beta primer mix. From the 5' RACE reads, TCRdb called clonotypes with MiXCR, one entry per CDR3 protein. The sample yields 1 million or so distinct CDR3 sequences, less than 25% seen once. Isolation per sample recovered at least 7 million PBMCs. These records were also assigned to another study, of T cells of mothers and their children.

The TCR sequence derives from a girl aged 2 to 9 in good health. This chain connects TRBV9 to TRBJ2-7; possible D gene TRBD2, 6 bases. Source material: blood. DNA of the CDR3: TGTGCCAGCAGCGGTCCCGGAGGGCCCTACGAGCAGTACTTC. This sequence encodes CASSGPGGPYEQYF.